These 23 T cell receptor beta chains came from one sample sequenced in a study of blood T cell repertoires in COVID-19. Measured with immunoSEQ multiplex PCR; TCRdb has only the in-frame clones, and not every one. The sample lists about 150,000 clones; 88% were seen once. Sequenced input: peripheral blood. All receptors come from a human donor in a cohort sampled during active COVID-19.

V gene TRBV12-3 or TRBV12-4 combines with J gene TRBJ2-3, with no clear D. CDR3 size: 13 residues. Trimming stripped 4 bases from V and 4 bases from J, with 9 bases between. In DNA form, the CDR3 reads TGTGCCAGCAGTTCTTTAATCCCAGATACGCAGTATTTT. Translation gives CASSSLIPDTQYF.

V gene TRBV12-5 combines with J gene TRBJ2-5; TRBD1 is a possible D gene (6 bases). The CDR3 extends over 16 amino acids. V was shortened by 6 bases and J by 1 base, with 18 bases between the two germline ends. Germline CDR1 reads LGHNT; CDR2 reads FRNRAP. The DNA of the CDR3 is TGTGCTAGTGGACTTGGGTCAGGGGCCATCCAAGAGACCCAGTACTTC. Translating it yields CASGLGSGAIQETQYF.

The V call is TRBV11-3, the J call TRBJ2-1, with TRBD2 matching over 8 bases. J lost 6 bases, V lost 6 bases, and 7 bases had no gene match. Germline V gene data show CDR1 as SGHNT and CDR2 as YENEEA. This CDR3 is built from 14 residues. The CDR3 DNA follows: TGTGCCAGCAGTTTCTCCGGGACTAGCAATGAGCAGTTCTTC. This sequence encodes CASSFSGTSNEQFF.

J is TRBJ2-2 and V is TRBV6-5; D gene unclear. V lost 2 bases to trimming and J lost 1 base, with 8 bases between them. This CDR3 is 15 amino acids long. Germline CDR1 MNHEY, CDR2 SVGAGI. This CDR3 reads CASSYGDGNTGELFF. The CDR3 DNA sequence: TGTGCCAGCAGTTACGGAGACGGGAACACCGGGGAGCTGTTTTTT.

The V and J genes are TRBV4-1 and TRBJ1-2; 8 nucleotides agree with TRBD1. Per the germline V gene, CDR1 is MGHRA and CDR2 is YSYEKL. J was trimmed by 8 bases and V by 0 bases; bases with no gene match: 5. The CDR3 has 14 residues. The CDR3 nucleotides are TGCGCCAGCAGCCAAGACCAGGGGGCAAGCGGCTACACCTTC. It codes for CASSQDQGASGYTF.

This clone has only one observation. The chain links TRBV7-2 to TRBJ2-1, with 9 bases matching TRBD2. V was clipped by 4 bases and J by 6 bases; unmatched bases: 10. The CDR3 has 16 amino acids. Germline V gives CDR1 SGHTA, CDR2 FQGNSA. The DNA for the CDR3 is TGTGCCAGCAGCTGGGGACTAAGCGGGGGGACCAATGAGCAGTTCTTC. Protein sequence: CASSWGLSGGTNEQFF.

The chain links TRBV27 to TRBJ2-1; 11 nucleotides line up with TRBD2. This CDR3 spans 18 amino acids. In germline, CDR1 is MNHEY, CDR2 SMNVEV (reference sequence). Unmatched junction bases numbered 14, after V lost 7 bases and J lost 3 bases. The DNA for the CDR3 is TGTGCCAGCACTCCGGGACTAGCGGACAAATTAGACTACAATGAGCAGTTCTTC. This encodes CASTPGLADKLDYNEQFF.

The J gene is TRBJ1-6, the V gene TRBV6-2 or TRBV6-3; TRBD1 agrees at 9 bases. Germline CDR1 and CDR2: MNHEY and SVGEGT. V trimming: 0 bases; J trimming: 8 bases; junction bases outside the gene matches: 2. The CDR3 is made up of 15 amino acids. CDR3 protein: CASSYSGQGHSPLHF. The DNA for the CDR3 is TGTGCCAGCAGTTACTCGGGACAGGGACATTCACCCCTCCACTTT.

This clone appeared a few times. V usage is TRBV28 and J usage is TRBJ2-1; the D gene is possibly TRBD2 (6 bases). Looked up from germline, CDR1 is MDHEN and CDR2 is SYDVKM. This CDR3 has 14 residues. Trimming removed 5 bases at V and 3 bases at J, with 11 bases between. The CDR3 protein is CASSRERHYNEQFF. Written as DNA, the CDR3 is TGTGCCAGCAGTCGGGAGAGACACTACAATGAGCAGTTCTTC.

The chain is built from TRBV7-9 and TRBJ1-1; 7 nucleotides line up with TRBD1. Germline CDR1 is SEHNR and CDR2 is FQNEAQ (reference sequence). V lost 5 bases and J lost 5; bases outside the gene matches: 8. The CDR3 is made up of 14 amino acids. CDR3 region: CASSTFYRGTEAFF. As DNA, the CDR3 is TGTGCCAGCAGCACCTTCTACAGGGGAACTGAAGCTTTCTTT.

This clone occurred once. This chain uses TRBV2 with TRBJ2-3, with D possibly TRBD1 on 5 matching bases. Germline CDR1 is SNHLY and CDR2 is FYNNEI. The CDR3 is 12 amino acids. The V end was cut by 8 bases, the J end by 5 bases, with 11 bases between. In DNA form, the CDR3 reads TGTGCCAGCCGGGCCCAGGGAGATACGCAGTATTTT. Protein sequence: CASRAQGDTQYF.

This rearrangement joins TRBV6-5 to TRBJ1-2; no clear D. This CDR3 region has 14 residues. V shed 7 bases and J shed 3 bases, with 15 bases lying between them. Germline CDR1 reads MNHEY; CDR2 reads SVGAGI. For the CDR3, the DNA is TGTGCCAGCACCGTCCCGGGGATTGACTATGGCTACACCTTC. Its translation is CASTVPGIDYGYTF.

This clone has a single count. This chain uses TRBV9 with TRBJ2-2, with D possibly being TRBD2 (6 bases). Germline CDR1 is SGDLS and CDR2 is YYNGEE. Deletions cut 5 bases from V and 1 base from J, with 9 bases between. The CDR3 totals 14 residues. The DNA for the CDR3 is TGTGCCAGCAGGGAGGGTATGAACACCGGGGAGCTGTTTTTT. Translating it yields CASREGMNTGELFF.

This chain uses TRBV6-6 with TRBJ1-1, with 7 bases that match TRBD1. Germline loops: CDR1 MNHNY, CDR2 SVGAGI (reference sequence). The CDR3 consists of 12 residues. Trimming took 6 bases from V and 11 from J; bases not matched to a gene: 9. CDR3 bases: TGTGCCAGCAGCCGACAGGGAGGTGAGGCTTTCTTT. It encodes CASSRQGGEAFF.

This chain connects TRBV4-2 to TRBJ1-6, with 8 bases aligning to TRBD1. CDR1 LGHNA and CDR2 YNFKEQ come from the germline V gene. The CDR3 is 17 residues long. The trim removed 6 bases at V and 7 bases at J, leaving 14 bases unmatched. CDR3 loop: CASRTGFQGAGNSPLHF. DNA of the CDR3: TGTGCCAGCAGAACAGGGTTCCAGGGGGCGGGAAATTCACCCCTCCACTTT.

This chain links TRBV4-3 with TRBJ2-5; 12 bases align to TRBD2. The CDR3 runs 16 residues. CDR1 is LGHNA and CDR2 is YSLEER in the germline V gene. The junction had 5 bases not matched to a gene; V was cut back by 1 base and J by 5 bases. The CDR3 DNA sequence: TGCGCCAGCAGCCAAGTGGATGGACTAGCGGGGGAGACCCAGTACTTC. Its protein is CASSQVDGLAGETQYF.

This rearrangement joins TRBV7-3 to TRBJ1-6; D is unresolved. Looked up from germline, CDR1 is SGHTA and CDR2 is FQGTGA. Trimming left V 8 bases short and J 9 bases short, with 14 bases between. CDR3 size: 13 residues. The chain's CDR3 is CASQAVTGSPLHF. The CDR3 coding sequence is TGTGCCAGCCAAGCCGTCACGGGTTCACCCCTCCACTTT.

The chain uses TRBV15 and TRBJ2-7; a possible D gene is TRBD2 (5 bases). The length of the CDR3 is 15 residues. Germline V gene sequence: CDR1 LNHNV, CDR2 YYDKDF (reference sequence). V lost 4 bases to trimming and J lost 0 bases, with 13 bases between them. The CDR3 sequence is CATSKDPGSSYEQYF. The CDR3 DNA sequence: TGTGCCACCAGCAAGGACCCGGGAAGCTCCTACGAGCAGTACTTC.

This chain joins TRBV11-3 and TRBJ2-5, with a tentative D call TRBD1 (7 bases). The CDR3 has 13 amino acids. Germline V gene sequence: CDR1 SGHNT, CDR2 YENEEA. With 5 bases removed from V and 2 bases from J, the gap between germline ends came to 9 bases. CDR3 sequence: CASSAGQQETQYF. The CDR3 DNA follows: TGTGCCAGCAGCGCGGGACAGCAAGAGACCCAGTACTTC.

This clone was recorded only once. The V call is TRBV7-9, the J call TRBJ1-3; 8 bases agree with TRBD1. Trimming removed 4 bases from V and 2 bases from J; junction bases left unmatched: 4. Germline assignment: CDR1 SEHNR and CDR2 FQNEAQ (reference sequence). There are 15 residues in the CDR3. The CDR3 sequence is CASSSRQGTGNTIYF. For the CDR3, the DNA is TGTGCCAGCAGCTCCCGACAGGGGACTGGAAACACCATATATTTT.

V is TRBV5-6 and J is TRBJ2-1; tentatively, D is TRBD1 (6 bases). Trimming stripped 1 base from V and 1 base from J, with 9 bases between. CDR3 length: 15 amino acids. The germline gives CDR1 SGHDT, CDR2 YYEEEE. This chain's CDR3 is CASSLWTASYNEQFF. Here the CDR3 DNA reads TGTGCCAGCAGCTTGTGGACAGCTTCCTACAATGAGCAGTTCTTC. Full variable domain (remainder filled in from reference TRBV5-6 and TRBJ2-1): DAGVTQSPTHLIKTRGQQVTLRCSPKSGHDTVSWYQQALGQGPQFIFQYYEEEERQRGNFPDRFSGHQFPNYSSELNVNALLLGDSALYLCASSLWTASYNEQFFGPGTRLTVL.

The J gene is TRBJ1-5, the V gene TRBV5-5; D not certain. The germline V gene has CDR1 SGHKS and CDR2 YYEKEE (reference sequence). V was trimmed by 0 bases and J by 0 bases, leaving 10 bases between them. The CDR3 is made up of 16 amino acids. Written as DNA, the CDR3 is TGTGCCAGCAGCTTGGCCGAGGGTTTTAGCAATCAGCCCCAGCATTTT. Protein product: CASSLAEGFSNQPQHF.

The V gene is TRBV4-1, the J gene TRBJ2-7; a weak D match, TRBD1 (6 bases). Looked up from germline, CDR1 is MGHRA and CDR2 is YSYEKL. V dropped 0 bases and J dropped 5 bases, with 8 bases sitting between them. This CDR3 spans 13 amino acids. CDR3 nucleotide sequence: TGCGCCAGCAGCCAAGAAGGACAGCACGAGCAGTACTTC. The encoded protein is CASSQEGQHEQYF.